The 9 T cell receptor beta chains below were found in one sample sequenced in a study of spatial heterogeneity in lung cancer. The study's findings and limits: Mutation tallies in tumors tracked expanded intratumoral alpha and beta TCR counts.

TCRdb fed the 5' RACE reads into MiXCR, producing one record per CDR3 protein. This table holds a few hundred distinct CDR3 sequences, 35% to 40% found once. No antigen is known for these receptors. Time point reported: sample taken at primary tumor resection. Sequencing was performed on lung tumor tissue, taken at surgery. The receptors were sampled from a male donor with early-stage non-small cell lung cancer.

A word on this clonotype: With the library built for alpha chains, this beta chain is off target and its frequency is not meaningful. The chain couples TRBV12-3 or TRBV12-4 to TRBJ2-3, with D perhaps matching TRBD2 (5 bases). Trimming removed 8 bases from V and 0 bases from J, with 12 bases in between. This CDR3 region has 14 residues. The chain's CDR3 is CASRGLTSTDTQYF. The CDR3 DNA reads TGTGCCAGCCGCGGACTTACTAGCACAGATACGCAGTATTTT.

Concerning this clonotype: For a library built for alpha chains, this beta chain is a stray read; little rests on its size. The chain links TRBV29-1 to TRBJ1-2; tentative D call: TRBD1 (6 bases). CDR1 and CDR2 from the germline V gene are SQVTM and ANQGSEA. The CDR3 loop spans 11 amino acids. Trimming pared 3 bases from V and 8 bases from J, leaving 10 bases between. CDR3 sequence reads: CSVEGGQGYTF. Written as DNA, the CDR3 is TGCAGCGTTGAGGGGGGACAAGGCTACACCTTC.

This clonotype was detected a few times. This beta chain is a stray sequence in a library constructed for alpha chains; its clone size is not meaningful. The chain employs TRBV27 and TRBJ2-3, with 7 bases matching TRBD2. The CDR3 is 15 residues long. Germline V lookup: CDR1 MNHEY, CDR2 SMNVEV (reference sequence). Losses at the gene ends were 6 bases for V and 4 bases for J; bases not matched to a gene: 10. CDR3 protein: CASSPPRETPDTQYF. The CDR3 nucleotides read TGTGCCAGCAGCCCTCCGCGGGAGACGCCAGATACGCAGTATTTT.

This clonotype occurred a few times. Within a library made for alpha chains, this beta chain is off target, and its count is uninformative. The J gene is TRBJ2-1, the V gene TRBV27; D perhaps matches TRBD2 (6 bases). V lost 5 bases, J lost 1 base, and 12 bases lay in between. Germline V gene lookup returns CDR1 MNHEY and CDR2 SMNVEV (reference sequence). The CDR3 consists of 15 residues. The CDR3 sequence: CASSPGLLSYNEQFF. The CDR3 region has the DNA TGTGCCAGCAGTCCAGGACTATTATCCTACAATGAGCAGTTCTTC.

This clonotype was counted a few times. Little can be read into the size of this beta chain, an off-target read in a library designed for alpha chains. The chain joins TRBV20-1 to TRBJ2-1; D is possibly TRBD1 (6 bases). V was shortened by 0 bases and J by 7 bases, with 19 bases between the two germline ends. Germline loops: CDR1 DFQATT, CDR2 SNEGSKA (reference sequence). This CDR3 has 16 residues. The CDR3, as DNA: TGCAGTGCTAGAGACCCCCGGGGTTCAGGGGAGAATGAGCAGTTCTTC. As protein: CSARDPRGSGENEQFF.

Note on this clonotype: This beta chain is a stray sequence in a library constructed for alpha chains; its clone size is not meaningful. The V call is TRBV12-3 or TRBV12-4, the J call TRBJ2-1, with TRBD2 matching 8 bases. CDR3 length: 15 amino acids. V lost 6 bases and J lost 7; bases outside the gene matches: 11. CDR3 residues: CASSPSRGGRNEQFF. The CDR3 bases are TGTGCCAGCAGCCCCTCACGGGGGGGCCGGAATGAGCAGTTCTTC.

Remarks on this clonotype: Because this beta chain is a stray read in a library intended to capture alpha chains, its abundance should not be given much weight. CDR3 nucleotide sequence: TGCGCCAGCAGCCAAGTAGCGGGAGGGCCTTACGAGCAGTACTTC. It is translated as CASSQVAGGPYEQYF. The chain is built from TRBV4-1 and TRBJ2-7, with 11 bases identical to TRBD2. With V trimmed by 1 base and J by 4 bases, 3 bases remained unmatched. This CDR3 contains 15 residues. Germline assignment: CDR1 MGHRA and CDR2 YSYEKL.

Comments on this clonotype: This beta chain came through as a stray read in a library set up for alpha chains, and its size says little. The chain couples TRBV7-8 to TRBJ2-3; 13 positions match TRBD2. Germline V gene lookup returns CDR1 SGHVS and CDR2 FQNEAQ. The J segment lost 2 bases and the V segment lost 4 bases, leaving 3 bases of the junction unmatched. CDR3 length: 16 amino acids. CDR3 sequence (DNA): TGTGCCAGCAGCTCGGGACTAGCGGGACCCACAGATACGCAGTATTTT. Translated: CASSSGLAGPTDTQYF.

Details on this clonotype: Being off target in a library aimed at alpha chains, this beta chain has a size of little meaning. V gene TRBV27 combines with J gene TRBJ2-2; 8 nucleotides match TRBD1. The germline gives CDR1 MNHEY, CDR2 SMNVEV (reference sequence). The CDR3 sequence is 14 residues long. After removal of 8 bases from V and 6 bases from J, the junction contained 8 bases not matched to a gene. CDR3 region: CASGTQGGPGELFF. In DNA form, the CDR3 reads TGTGCCAGCGGCACACAGGGGGGTCCCGGGGAGCTGTTTTTT.